A selection of T cell receptor beta chains follows, all from one sample in a study of OX40 agonist ivuxolimab in advanced cancers. Here immunoSEQ multiplex PCR was the method, and the copy in TCRdb shows in-frame clones only, minus some. The table lists over 90,000 clones, 85% to 90% of them singletons. Here the sequenced sample was CD4+ or CD8+ T cells sorted from blood, taken in a trial of the OX40 agonist ivuxolimab. The receptors derive from an adult with an advanced solid tumor such as melanoma, head and neck, liver or kidney cancer. CDR3s include the opening cysteine and the closing phenylalanine or tryptophan. A D gene is named only where the DNA matches it firmly. Not every row has a clone size; where given, it reads once, few, many or a size class.

j_gene	v_gene	d_gene	abundance	CDR3aa	CDR3nt
TRBJ2-5	TRBV29-1	NA	NA	CSVSRWGPEYF	TGCAGCGTCTCACGGTGGGGGCCCGAGTACTTC
TRBJ2-1	TRBV9	TRBD2	NA	CASSGSSGVSYNEQFF	TGTGCCAGCAGCGGATCTAGCGGGGTCTCCTACAATGAGCAGTTCTTC
TRBJ2-1	TRBV29-1	NA	NA	CSVIQMSSYNEQFF	TGCAGCGTTATCCAGATGAGCTCCTACAATGAGCAGTTCTTC
TRBJ1-2	TRBV18	TRBD1	NA	CASSPVLTGTGGYTF	TGTGCCAGCTCACCAGTCCTAACCGGGACAGGGGGCTACACCTTC
TRBJ1-2	TRBV30	NA	NA	CAWSGAKIYGYTF	TGTGCCTGGAGTGGAGCTAAAATCTATGGCTACACCTTC
TRBJ2-4	TRBV14	NA	NA	CASSQGRAKNIQYF	TGTGCCAGCAGCCAGGGGAGAGCCAAAAACATTCAGTACTTC
TRBJ1-2	TRBV28	NA	NA	CASKSGAQGYTF	TGTGCCAGCAAGAGTGGGGCGCAGGGCTACACCTTC
TRBJ1-2	TRBV5-6	NA	NA	CASSFENLYTF	TGTGCCAGCAGCTTTGAAAACCTTTACACCTTC
TRBJ1-6	TRBV6-5	TRBD1	few	CASRAGTGHSPLHF	TGTGCCAGCAGGGCAGGGACAGGGCATTCACCCCTCCACTTT
TRBJ1-5	TRBV6-5	TRBD1	NA	CASSPDRGSNQPQHF	TGTGCCAGCAGTCCGGACAGGGGGAGCAATCAGCCCCAGCATTTT
TRBJ1-2	TRBV4-1	TRBD1	NA	CASSQGDRGSGYTF	TGCGCCAGCAGCCAAGGTGACAGGGGGTCTGGCTACACCTTC
TRBJ1-3	TRBV19	NA	NA	CASSISLLGGGVAGNTIYF	TGTGCCAGTAGTATTAGTCTTCTGGGAGGGGGAGTTGCTGGAAACACCATATATTTT
TRBJ1-5	TRBV21-1	NA	NA	CASICPQGTAQPQHF	TGTGCCAGCATTTGCCCCCAGGGGACAGCTCAGCCCCAGCATTTT
TRBJ1-2	TRBV4-1	NA	NA	CASSQDGGLYGYTF	TGCGCCAGCAGCCAAGATGGGGGACTCTATGGCTACACCTTC
TRBJ2-4	TRBV11-2	NA	NA	CASSLLELAKNIQYF	TGTGCCAGCAGCTTATTGGAACTAGCCAAAAACATTCAGTACTTC
TRBJ2-3	TRBV18	NA	NA	CASSPLGVSTDTQYF	TGTGCCAGCTCACCCCTCGGGGTAAGCACAGATACGCAGTATTTT
TRBJ2-1	TRBV6-5	TRBD1	NA	CASRTGGALDEQFF	TGTGCCAGCAGAACAGGGGGCGCTTTAGATGAGCAGTTCTTC
TRBJ2-1	TRBV5-1	TRBD2	once	CASSILADSYNEQFF	TGCGCCAGCAGCATTCTAGCGGATTCCTACAATGAGCAGTTCTTC
TRBJ2-7	TRBV19	NA	NA	CASSPPGLTPREQYF	TGTGCCAGTAGCCCGCCGGGACTCACTCCCCGCGAGCAGTACTTC
TRBJ2-7	TRBV19	NA	once	CASSIEVPGPYSYEQYF	TGTGCCAGTAGTATAGAGGTACCGGGACCTTACTCCTACGAGCAGTACTTC
TRBJ2-2	TRBV4-2	NA	NA	CASSQDLLNTGELFF	TGTGCCAGCAGCCAAGACCTATTGAACACCGGGGAGCTGTTTTTT
TRBJ1-5	TRBV19	TRBD1	NA	CASSDSGTALQPQHF	TGTGCCAGTAGTGACTCCGGGACAGCCCTTCAGCCCCAGCATTTT
TRBJ2-1	TRBV6-6	TRBD2	NA	CASNGGVGEQFF	TGTGCCAGCAACGGGGGGGTTGGTGAGCAGTTCTTC
TRBJ2-7	TRBV6-6	NA	NA	CASTWDQTYEQYF	TGTGCCAGCACCTGGGACCAAACCTACGAGCAGTACTTC
TRBJ2-7	TRBV2	TRBD1	NA	CAIRQGSYEQYF	TGTGCCATCCGACAGGGATCCTACGAGCAGTACTTC
TRBJ2-7	TRBV4-1	NA	once	CASSQGPTGLAGYEQYF	TGCGCCAGCAGCCAAGGCCCGACAGGGCTGGCGGGATACGAGCAGTACTTC
TRBJ2-1	TRBV6-4	TRBD2	NA	CASSDSSGGSNEQFF	TGTGCCAGCAGTGACTCCAGCGGGGGAAGCAATGAGCAGTTCTTC
TRBJ2-7	TRBV20-1	NA	NA	CSALMDHEQYF	TGCAGTGCTCTGATGGACCACGAGCAGTACTTC
TRBJ2-1	TRBV2	TRBD2	NA	CASSVWLAGVNEQFF	TGTGCCAGCAGTGTATGGCTAGCGGGAGTCAATGAGCAGTTCTTC
TRBJ2-2	TRBV11-3	NA	once	CASSSGVGELFF	TGTGCCAGCAGCTCAGGGGTCGGGGAGCTGTTTTTT
TRBJ2-3	TRBV7-2	NA	NA	CASSLAGQSDTQYF	TGTGCCAGCAGCCTTGCAGGACAGTCAGATACGCAGTATTTT
TRBJ2-2	TRBV5-1	NA	once	CASSQGRAFNTGELFF	TGCGCCAGCAGCCAGGGACGGGCGTTTAACACCGGGGAGCTGTTTTTT
TRBJ2-2	TRBV7-6	TRBD2	NA	CASSLGSGSRGTGELFF	TGTGCCAGCAGCTTAGGTAGCGGGAGCCGGGGGACCGGGGAGCTGTTTTTT
TRBJ2-1	TRBV30	TRBD2	NA	CAWSNPGTSGMENEQFF	TGTGCCTGGAGTAACCCCGGTACTAGCGGGATGGAGAATGAGCAGTTCTTC
TRBJ2-3	TRBV15	NA	NA	CATSRDSGGATDTQYF	TGTGCCACCAGCAGAGATTCAGGCGGGGCCACAGATACGCAGTATTTT
TRBJ1-3	TRBV5-4	NA	NA	CASSLGHLSSGNTIYF	TGTGCCAGCAGCTTGGGGCACCTGAGCTCTGGAAACACCATATATTTT
TRBJ2-7	TRBV6-5	TRBD2	NA	CASSSTGLAGVAEQYF	TGTGCCAGCAGTTCGACGGGACTAGCGGGAGTAGCCGAGCAGTACTTC
TRBJ1-2	TRBV5-1	NA	NA	CASSPSTGYGYTF	TGCGCCAGCAGCCCCAGCACGGGCTATGGCTACACCTTC
TRBJ2-2	TRBV6-1	TRBD2	NA	CASSEVGSGRGGELFF	TGTGCCAGCAGTGAAGTGGGCTCAGGGAGGGGCGGGGAGCTGTTTTTT
TRBJ2-7	TRBV27	NA	NA	CASSLWPGSYEQYF	TGTGCCAGCAGTTTATGGCCGGGTTCCTACGAGCAGTACTTC
TRBJ1-5	TRBV30	NA	NA	CAWSVRERQPQHF	TGTGCCTGGAGTGTACGTGAGCGTCAGCCCCAGCATTTT
TRBJ1-5	TRBV19	NA	NA	CASSRKGGSNQPQHF	TGTGCCAGTAGTAGGAAGGGGGGAAGCAATCAGCCCCAGCATTTT
TRBJ2-3	TRBV7-2	TRBD2	NA	CASSLFSGGEDTQYF	TGTGCCAGCAGCTTATTCAGCGGGGGGGAAGATACGCAGTATTTT
TRBJ2-5	TRBV5-4	NA	NA	CASSLAFNLQETQYF	TGTGCCAGCAGCTTGGCCTTTAATCTCCAAGAGACCCAGTACTTC
TRBJ2-3	TRBV7-8	TRBD2	NA	CASSFSGRGDTQYF	TGTGCCAGCAGCTTTAGCGGGAGAGGAGATACGCAGTATTTT
TRBJ1-4	TRBV25-1	NA	NA	CASSELGLGGVLGKLFF	TGTGCCAGCAGTGAATTAGGGTTGGGCGGGGTCCTCGGAAAACTGTTTTTT
TRBJ2-7	TRBV18	NA	NA	CASSPNRGGSYEQYF	TGTGCCAGCTCACCAAACAGGGGGGGTTCCTACGAGCAGTACTTC
TRBJ2-7	TRBV7-6	NA	NA	CASSLGSRTTRGEQYF	TGTGCCAGCAGCTTAGGTTCACGGACTACCCGAGGCGAGCAGTACTTC
TRBJ1-5	TRBV2	TRBD1	NA	CASHGTGLPTDQPQHF	TGTGCCAGCCACGGGACAGGGCTTCCTACCGATCAGCCCCAGCATTTT
TRBJ1-1	TRBV19	NA	NA	CASSSTGNMNTEAFF	TGTGCCAGTAGTAGCACAGGGAATATGAACACTGAAGCTTTCTTT
TRBJ2-2	TRBV5-4	TRBD2	few	CASSLDPAGDTGELFF	TGTGCCAGCAGCTTGGACCCTGCGGGGGACACCGGGGAGCTGTTTTTT
TRBJ2-7	TRBV9	TRBD2	NA	CASSVMQAGGEQYF	TGTGCCAGCAGCGTAATGCAAGCGGGAGGCGAGCAGTACTTC
TRBJ2-7	TRBV5-8	TRBD1	NA	CASSLPGTGSYEQYF	TGTGCCAGCAGCTTGCCTGGGACAGGTTCCTACGAGCAGTACTTC